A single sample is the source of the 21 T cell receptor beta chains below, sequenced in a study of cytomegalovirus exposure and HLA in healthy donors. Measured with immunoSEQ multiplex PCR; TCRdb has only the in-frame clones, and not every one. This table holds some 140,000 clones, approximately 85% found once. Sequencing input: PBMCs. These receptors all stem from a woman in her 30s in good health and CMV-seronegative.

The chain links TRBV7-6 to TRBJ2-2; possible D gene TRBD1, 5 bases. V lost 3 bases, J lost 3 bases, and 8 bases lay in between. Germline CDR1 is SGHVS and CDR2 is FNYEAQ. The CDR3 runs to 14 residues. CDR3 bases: TGTGCCAGCAGCTTCAGGGTTCACACCGGGGAGCTGTTTTTT. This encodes CASSFRVHTGELFF.

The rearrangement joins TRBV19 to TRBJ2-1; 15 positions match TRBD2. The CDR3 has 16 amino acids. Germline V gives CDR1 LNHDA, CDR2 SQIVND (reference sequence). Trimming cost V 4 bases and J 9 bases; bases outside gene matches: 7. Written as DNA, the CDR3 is TGTGCCAGTAGTACCGGACTAGCGGGGGGGCCGCGTGAGCAGTTCTTC. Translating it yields CASSTGLAGGPREQFF.

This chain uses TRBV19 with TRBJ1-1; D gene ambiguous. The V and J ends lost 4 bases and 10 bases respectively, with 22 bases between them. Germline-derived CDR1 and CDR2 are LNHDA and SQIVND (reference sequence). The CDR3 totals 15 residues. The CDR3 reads CASSNLGSNQVRAFF. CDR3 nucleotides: TGTGCCAGTAGTAACCTCGGGAGTAACCAGGTTAGAGCTTTCTTT.

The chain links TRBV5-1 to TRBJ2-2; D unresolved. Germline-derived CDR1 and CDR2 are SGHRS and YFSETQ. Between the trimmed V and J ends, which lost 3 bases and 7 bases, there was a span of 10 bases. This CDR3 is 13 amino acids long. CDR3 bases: TGCGCCAGCAGCTCGTTTTACAACGGGGAGCTGTTTTTT. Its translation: CASSSFYNGELFF. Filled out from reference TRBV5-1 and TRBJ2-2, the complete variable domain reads KAGVTQTPRYLIKTRGQQVTLSCSPISGHRSVSWYQQTPGQGLQFLFEYFSETQRNKGNFPGRFSGRQFSNSRSEMNVSTLELGDSALYLCASSSFYNGELFFGEGSRLTVL.

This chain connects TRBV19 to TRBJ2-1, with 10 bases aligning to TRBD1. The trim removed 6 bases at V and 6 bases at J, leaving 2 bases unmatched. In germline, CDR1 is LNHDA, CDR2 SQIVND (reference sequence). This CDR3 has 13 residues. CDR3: CASSRQGANEQFF. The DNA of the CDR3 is TGTGCCAGTAGCCGACAGGGGGCCAATGAGCAGTTCTTC.

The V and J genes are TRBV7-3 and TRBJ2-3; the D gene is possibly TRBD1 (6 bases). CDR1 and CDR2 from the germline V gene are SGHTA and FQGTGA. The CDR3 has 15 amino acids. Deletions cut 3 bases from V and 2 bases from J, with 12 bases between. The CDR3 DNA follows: TGTGCCAGCAGCTTTGGGACAAGCCTCACAGATACGCAGTATTTT. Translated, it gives CASSFGTSLTDTQYF.

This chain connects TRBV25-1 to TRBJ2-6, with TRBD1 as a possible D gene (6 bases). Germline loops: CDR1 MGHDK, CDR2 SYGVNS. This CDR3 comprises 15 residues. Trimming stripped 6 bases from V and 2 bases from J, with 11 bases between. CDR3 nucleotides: TGTGCCAGCAGCAACCCAGGGGCTGGGGCCAACGTCCTGACTTTC. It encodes CASSNPGAGANVLTF.

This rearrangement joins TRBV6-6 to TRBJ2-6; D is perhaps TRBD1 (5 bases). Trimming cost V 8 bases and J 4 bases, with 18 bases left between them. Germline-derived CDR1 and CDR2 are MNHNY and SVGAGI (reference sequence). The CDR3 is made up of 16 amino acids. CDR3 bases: TGTGCCAGCGCACAGACAGCCGACCTCGGGGCCAACGTCCTGACTTTC. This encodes CASAQTADLGANVLTF.

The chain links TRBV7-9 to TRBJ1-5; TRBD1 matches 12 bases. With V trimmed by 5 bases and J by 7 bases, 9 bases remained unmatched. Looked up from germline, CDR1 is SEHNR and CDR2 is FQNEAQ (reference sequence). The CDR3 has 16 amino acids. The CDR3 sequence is CASSPGTGGAEQPQHF. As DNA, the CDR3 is TGTGCCAGCAGCCCCGGGACAGGGGGCGCGGAACAGCCCCAGCATTTT.

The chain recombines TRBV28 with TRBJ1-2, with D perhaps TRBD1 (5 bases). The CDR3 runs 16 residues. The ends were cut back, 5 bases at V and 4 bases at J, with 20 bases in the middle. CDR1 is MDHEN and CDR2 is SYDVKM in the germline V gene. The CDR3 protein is CASSPQSRQRTYGYTF. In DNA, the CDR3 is TGTGCCAGCAGTCCGCAATCTCGACAGCGTACCTATGGCTACACCTTC.

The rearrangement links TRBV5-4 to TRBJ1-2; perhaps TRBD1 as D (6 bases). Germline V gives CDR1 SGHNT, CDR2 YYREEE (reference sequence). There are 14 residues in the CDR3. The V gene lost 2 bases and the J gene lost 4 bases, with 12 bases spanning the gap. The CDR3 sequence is CASSFFSRGYGYTF. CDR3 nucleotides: TGTGCCAGCAGCTTTTTTTCCAGGGGCTATGGCTACACCTTC.

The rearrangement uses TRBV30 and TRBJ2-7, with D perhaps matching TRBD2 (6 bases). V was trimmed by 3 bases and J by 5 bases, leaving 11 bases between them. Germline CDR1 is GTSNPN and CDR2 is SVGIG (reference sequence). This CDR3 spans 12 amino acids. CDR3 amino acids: CAWSVWGDEQYF. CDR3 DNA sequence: TGTGCCTGGAGCGTCTGGGGGGACGAGCAGTACTTC.

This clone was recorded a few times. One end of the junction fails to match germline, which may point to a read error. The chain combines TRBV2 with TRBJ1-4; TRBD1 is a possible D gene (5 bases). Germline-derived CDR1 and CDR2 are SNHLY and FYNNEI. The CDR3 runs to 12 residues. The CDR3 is CASSGGREKPFF. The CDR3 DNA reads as TGTGCCAGCAGCGGGGGTCGTGAAAAACCGTTTTTT.

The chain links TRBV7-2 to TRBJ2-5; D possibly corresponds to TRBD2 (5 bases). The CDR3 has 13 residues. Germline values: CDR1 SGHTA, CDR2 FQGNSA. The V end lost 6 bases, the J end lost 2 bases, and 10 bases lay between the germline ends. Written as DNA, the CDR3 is TGTGCCAGCAGGCAGCGGATACAAGAGACCCAGTACTTC. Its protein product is CASRQRIQETQYF.

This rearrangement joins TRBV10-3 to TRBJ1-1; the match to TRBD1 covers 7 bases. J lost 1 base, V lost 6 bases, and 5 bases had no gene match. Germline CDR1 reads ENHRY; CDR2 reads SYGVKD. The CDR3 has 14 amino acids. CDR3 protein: CAISPQGTNTEAFF. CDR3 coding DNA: TGTGCCATCAGCCCACAGGGGACGAACACTGAAGCTTTCTTT.

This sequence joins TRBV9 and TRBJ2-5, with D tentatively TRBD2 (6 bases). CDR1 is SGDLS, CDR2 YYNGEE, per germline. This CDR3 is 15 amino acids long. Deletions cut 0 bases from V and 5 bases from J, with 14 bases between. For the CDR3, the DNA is TGTGCCAGCAGCGTAGCTCCCTCGACTAGTGAGACCCAGTACTTC. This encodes CASSVAPSTSETQYF.

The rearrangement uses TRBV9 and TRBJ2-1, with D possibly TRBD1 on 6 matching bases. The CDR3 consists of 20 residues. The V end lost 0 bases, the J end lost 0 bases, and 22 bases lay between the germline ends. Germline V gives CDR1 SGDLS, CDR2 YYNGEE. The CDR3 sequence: CASSVGPWTAVIRSYNEQFF. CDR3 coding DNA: TGTGCCAGCAGCGTAGGCCCGTGGACAGCAGTAATCCGCTCCTACAATGAGCAGTTCTTC. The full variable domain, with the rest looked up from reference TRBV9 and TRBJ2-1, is DSGVTQTPKHLITATGQRVTLRCSPRSGDLSVYWYQQSLDQGLQFLIQYYNGEERAKGNILERFSAQQFPDLHSELNLSSLELGDSALYFCASSVGPWTAVIRSYNEQFFGPGTRLTVL.

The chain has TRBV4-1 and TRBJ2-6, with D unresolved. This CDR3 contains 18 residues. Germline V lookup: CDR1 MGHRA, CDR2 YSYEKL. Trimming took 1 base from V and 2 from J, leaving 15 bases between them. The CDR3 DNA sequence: TGCGCCAGCAGCCAAGTTGGCAGGATCTCGCCTGGGGCCAACGTCCTGACTTTC. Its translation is CASSQVGRISPGANVLTF.

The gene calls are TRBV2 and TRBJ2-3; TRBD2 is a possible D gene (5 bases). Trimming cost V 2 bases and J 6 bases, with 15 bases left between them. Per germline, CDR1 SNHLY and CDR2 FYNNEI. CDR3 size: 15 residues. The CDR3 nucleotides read TGTGCCAGCAGTGAACCGCATTCCGGGGTGGATACGCAGTATTTT. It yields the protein CASSEPHSGVDTQYF.

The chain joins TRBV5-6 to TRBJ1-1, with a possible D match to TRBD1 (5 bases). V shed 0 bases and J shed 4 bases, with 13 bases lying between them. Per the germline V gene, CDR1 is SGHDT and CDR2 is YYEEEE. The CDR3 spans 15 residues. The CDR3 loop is CASSLVGGIGTEAFF. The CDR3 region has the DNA TGTGCCAGCAGCTTGGTGGGGGGAATAGGCACTGAAGCTTTCTTT.

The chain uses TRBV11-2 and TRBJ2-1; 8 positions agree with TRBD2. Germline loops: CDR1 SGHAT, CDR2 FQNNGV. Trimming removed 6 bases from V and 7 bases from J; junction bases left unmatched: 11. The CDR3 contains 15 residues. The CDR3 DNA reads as TGTGCCAGCAGACCCCGGGGGGGCCTTTTAAATGAGCAGTTCTTC. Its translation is CASRPRGGLLNEQFF.